This TCR beta chain was found in a study of T cells in Graves' hyperthyroidism and ophthalmopathy. The CDR3 is 15 residues long. Trimming removed 0 bases from V and 5 bases from J, with 13 bases in between. The germline CDR1 and CDR2 sequences are LGHDT and YNNKEL (reference sequence). This clonotype was counted only a few times. Amplification yielded TCR beta CDR3 regions, with RNA transcripts as the source. The study used the HTBI primer set for a first-round RT-PCR of the TCR CDR3. MiXCR was run by TCRdb on the multiplex PCR reads, yielding one entry per CDR3 protein. The data contain some 270,000 distinct CDR3 sequences, about 25% of them singletons. Reasons for excluding patients were uncontrolled infection, other autoimmune disease, pregnancy or lactation. Diagnosis relied on clinical symptoms, serum thyroxine and TRAb, thyroid ultrasound and orbital computed tomography.

This chain uses TRBV3-1 with TRBJ1-1, with D possibly being TRBD1 (6 bases). Source material: blood. This TCR was sampled from a woman aged 35 to 49 with Graves' ophthalmopathy. CDR3 loop: CASSQDEDRGTEAFF. The CDR3 DNA is TGTGCCAGCAGCCAAGATGAGGACAGAGGTACTGAAGCTTTCTTT.